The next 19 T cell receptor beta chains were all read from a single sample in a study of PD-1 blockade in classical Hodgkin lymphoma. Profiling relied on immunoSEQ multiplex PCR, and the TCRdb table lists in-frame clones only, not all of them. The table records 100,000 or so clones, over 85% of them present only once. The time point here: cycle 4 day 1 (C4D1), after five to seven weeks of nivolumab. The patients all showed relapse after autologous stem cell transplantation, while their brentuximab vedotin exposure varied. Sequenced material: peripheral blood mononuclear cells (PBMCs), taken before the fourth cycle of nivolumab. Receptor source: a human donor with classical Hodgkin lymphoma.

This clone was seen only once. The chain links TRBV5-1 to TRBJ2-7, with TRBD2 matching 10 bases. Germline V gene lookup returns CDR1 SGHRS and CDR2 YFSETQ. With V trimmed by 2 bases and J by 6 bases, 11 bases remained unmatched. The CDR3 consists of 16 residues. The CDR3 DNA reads TGCGCCAGCAGCTTCTTAGCGGGAGGAGGTTATGGCGAGCAGTACTTC. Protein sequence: CASSFLAGGGYGEQYF.

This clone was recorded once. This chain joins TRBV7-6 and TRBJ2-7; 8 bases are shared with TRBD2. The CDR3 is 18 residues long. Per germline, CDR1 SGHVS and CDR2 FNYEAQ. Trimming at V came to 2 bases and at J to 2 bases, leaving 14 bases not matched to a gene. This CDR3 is CASSLYPLTGGVTYEQYF. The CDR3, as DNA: TGTGCCAGCAGCTTATACCCCTTGACGGGAGGGGTTACCTACGAGCAGTACTTC.

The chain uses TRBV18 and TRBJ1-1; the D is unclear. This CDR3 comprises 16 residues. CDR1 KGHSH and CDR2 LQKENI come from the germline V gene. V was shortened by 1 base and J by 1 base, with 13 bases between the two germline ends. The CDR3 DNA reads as TGTGCCAGCTCACCACTAGCGACGGTCGGGAACACTGAAGCTTTCTTT. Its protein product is CASSPLATVGNTEAFF. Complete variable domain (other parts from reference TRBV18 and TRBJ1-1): NAGVMQNPRHLVRRRGQEARLRCSPMKGHSHVYWYRQLPEEGLKFMVYLQKENIIDESGMPKERFSAEFPKEGPSILRIQQVVRGDSAAYFCASSPLATVGNTEAFFGQGTRLTVV.

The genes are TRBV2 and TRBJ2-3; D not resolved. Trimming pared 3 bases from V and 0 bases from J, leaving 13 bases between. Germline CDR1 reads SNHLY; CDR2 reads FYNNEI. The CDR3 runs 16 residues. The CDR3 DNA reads TGTGCCAGCAGTGAGGGTGTTGGCGGTAGCACAGATACGCAGTATTTT. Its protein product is CASSEGVGGSTDTQYF. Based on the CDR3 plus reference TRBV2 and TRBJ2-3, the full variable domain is EPEVTQTPSHQVTQMGQEVILRCVPISNHLYFYWYRQILGQKVEFLVSFYNNEISEKSEIFDDQFSVERPDGSNFTLKIRSTKLEDSAMYFCASSEGVGGSTDTQYFGPGTRLTVL.

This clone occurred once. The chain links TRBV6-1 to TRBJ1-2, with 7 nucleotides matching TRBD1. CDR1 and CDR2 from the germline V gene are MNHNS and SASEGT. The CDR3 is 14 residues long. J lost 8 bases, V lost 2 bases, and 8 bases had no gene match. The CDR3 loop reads CASSEPDRARGYTF. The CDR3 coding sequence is TGTGCCAGCAGTGAACCAGACAGGGCCAGGGGCTACACCTTC.

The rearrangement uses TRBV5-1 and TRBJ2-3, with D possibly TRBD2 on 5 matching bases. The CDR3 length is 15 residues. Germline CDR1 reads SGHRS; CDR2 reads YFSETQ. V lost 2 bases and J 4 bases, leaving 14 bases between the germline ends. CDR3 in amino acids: CASSLLVLTADTQYF. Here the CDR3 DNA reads TGCGCCAGCAGCTTACTAGTTTTAACGGCAGATACGCAGTATTTT. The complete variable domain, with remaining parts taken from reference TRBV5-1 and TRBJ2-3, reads KAGVTQTPRYLIKTRGQQVTLSCSPISGHRSVSWYQQTPGQGLQFLFEYFSETQRNKGNFPGRFSGRQFSNSRSEMNVSTLELGDSALYLCASSLLVLTADTQYFGPGTRLTVL.

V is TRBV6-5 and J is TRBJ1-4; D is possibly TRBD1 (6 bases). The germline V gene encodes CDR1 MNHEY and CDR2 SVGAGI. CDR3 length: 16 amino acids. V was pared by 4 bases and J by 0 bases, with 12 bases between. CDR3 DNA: TGTGCCAGCAGTTCTGGGGGGGGCCCAACTAATGAAAAACTGTTTTTT. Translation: CASSSGGGPTNEKLFF.

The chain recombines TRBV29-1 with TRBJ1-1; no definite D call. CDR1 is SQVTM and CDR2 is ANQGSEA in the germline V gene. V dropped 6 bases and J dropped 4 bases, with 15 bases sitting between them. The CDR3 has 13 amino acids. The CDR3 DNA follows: TGCAGCGTATCCCTGTCGGGGTCCACTGAAGCTTTCTTT. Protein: CSVSLSGSTEAFF. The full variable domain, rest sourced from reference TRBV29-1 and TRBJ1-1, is SAVISQKPSRDICQRGTSLTIQCQVDSQVTMMFWYRQQPGQSLTLIATANQGSEATYESGFVIDKFPISRPNLTFSTLTVSNMSPEDSSIYLCSVSLSGSTEAFFGQGTRLTVV.

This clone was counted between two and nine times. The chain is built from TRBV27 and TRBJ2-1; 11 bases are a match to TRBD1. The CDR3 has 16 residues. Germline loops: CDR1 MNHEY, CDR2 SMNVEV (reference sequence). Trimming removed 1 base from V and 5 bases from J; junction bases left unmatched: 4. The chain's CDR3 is CASSLYGTGGDNEQFF. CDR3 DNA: TGTGCCAGCAGTTTATATGGGACAGGGGGGGACAATGAGCAGTTCTTC.

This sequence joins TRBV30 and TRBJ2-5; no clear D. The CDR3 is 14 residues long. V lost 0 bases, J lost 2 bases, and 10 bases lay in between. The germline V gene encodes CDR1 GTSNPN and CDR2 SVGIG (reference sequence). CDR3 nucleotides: TGTGCCTGGAGTGTACTGGCTACACAAGAGACCCAGTACTTC. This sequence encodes CAWSVLATQETQYF.

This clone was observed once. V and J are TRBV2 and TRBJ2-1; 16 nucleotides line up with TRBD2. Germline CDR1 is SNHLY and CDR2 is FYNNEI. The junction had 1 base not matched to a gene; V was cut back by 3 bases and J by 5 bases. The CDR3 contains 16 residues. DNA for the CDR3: TGTGCCAGCAGTGAGGGACTAGCGGGAGGGGACAATGAGCAGTTCTTC. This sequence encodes CASSEGLAGGDNEQFF.

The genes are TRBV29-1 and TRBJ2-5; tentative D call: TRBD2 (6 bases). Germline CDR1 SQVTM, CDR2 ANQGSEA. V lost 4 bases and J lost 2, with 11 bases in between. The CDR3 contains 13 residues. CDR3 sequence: CSVGKGLQETQYF. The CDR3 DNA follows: TGCAGCGTTGGAAAGGGACTTCAAGAGACCCAGTACTTC.

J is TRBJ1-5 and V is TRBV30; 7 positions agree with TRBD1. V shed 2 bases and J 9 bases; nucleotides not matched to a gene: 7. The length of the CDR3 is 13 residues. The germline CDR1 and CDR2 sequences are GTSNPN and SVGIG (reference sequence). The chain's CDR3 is CAWSYRGPGPQHF. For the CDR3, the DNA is TGTGCCTGGAGTTACAGGGGACCTGGGCCCCAGCATTTT. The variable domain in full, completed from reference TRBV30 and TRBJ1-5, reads SQTIHQWPATLVQPVGSPLSLECTVEGTSNPNLYWYRQAAGRGLQLLFYSVGIGQISSEVPQNLSASRPQDRQFILSSKKLLLSDSGFYLCAWSYRGPGPQHFGDGTRLSIL.

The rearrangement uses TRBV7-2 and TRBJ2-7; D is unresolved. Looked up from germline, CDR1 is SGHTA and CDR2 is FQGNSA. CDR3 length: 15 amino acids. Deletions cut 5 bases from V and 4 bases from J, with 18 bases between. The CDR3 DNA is TGTGCCAGCAGCCCACGAGACAATTCAGTGTACGAGCAGTACTTC. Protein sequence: CASSPRDNSVYEQYF. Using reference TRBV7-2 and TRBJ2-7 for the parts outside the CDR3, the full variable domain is GAGVSQSPSNKVTEKGKDVELRCDPISGHTALYWYRQSLGQGLEFLIYFQGNSAPDKSGLPSDRFSAERTGGSVSTLTIQRTQQEDSAVYLCASSPRDNSVYEQYFGPGTRLTVT.

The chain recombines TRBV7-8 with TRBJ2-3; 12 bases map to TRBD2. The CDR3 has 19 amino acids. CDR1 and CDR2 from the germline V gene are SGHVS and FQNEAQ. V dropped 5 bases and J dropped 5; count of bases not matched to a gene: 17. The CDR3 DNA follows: TGTGCCAGCAGCCCAGAACAACTGGCTAGCGGGAGGGCCTTAGATACGCAGTATTTT. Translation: CASSPEQLASGRALDTQYF.

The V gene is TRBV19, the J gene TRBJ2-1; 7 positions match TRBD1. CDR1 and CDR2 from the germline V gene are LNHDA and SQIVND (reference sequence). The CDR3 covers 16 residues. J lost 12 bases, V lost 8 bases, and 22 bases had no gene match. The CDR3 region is CASFASGTERLFGQFF. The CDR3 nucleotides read TGTGCCAGTTTCGCCTCCGGGACAGAGCGTCTCTTTGGGCAGTTCTTC.

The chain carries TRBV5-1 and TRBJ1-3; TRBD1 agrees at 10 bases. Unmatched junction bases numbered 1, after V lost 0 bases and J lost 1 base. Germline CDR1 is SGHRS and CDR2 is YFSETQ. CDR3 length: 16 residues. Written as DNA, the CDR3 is TGCGCCAGCAGCTTGGGACAGGGGGCATCTGGAAACACCATATATTTT. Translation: CASSLGQGASGNTIYF.

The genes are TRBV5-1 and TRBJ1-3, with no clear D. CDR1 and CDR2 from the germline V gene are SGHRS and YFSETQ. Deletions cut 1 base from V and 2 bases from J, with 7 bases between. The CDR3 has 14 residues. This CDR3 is CASSLLGPGNTIYF. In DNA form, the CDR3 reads TGCGCCAGCAGCTTGCTGGGTCCTGGAAACACCATATATTTT.

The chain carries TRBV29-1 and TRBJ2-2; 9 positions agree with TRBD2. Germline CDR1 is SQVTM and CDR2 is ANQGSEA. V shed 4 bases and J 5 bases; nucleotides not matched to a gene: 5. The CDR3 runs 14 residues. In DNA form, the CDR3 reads TGCAGCGTTGTAGCGGGAGTTAAGACCGGGGAGCTGTTTTTT. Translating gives CSVVAGVKTGELFF.